This T cell receptor beta chain comes out of a study of lymphopenia after photon versus proton radiotherapy (dated by TCRdb to about 2019). In the study overall: The study compared the immunological effects of photon versus proton radiation therapy in patients with gastrointestinal tumors who developed high-grade lymphopenia. The cohort comprised about 22 patients with gastrointestinal tumors who received either photon or proton therapy and then developed lymphopenia. The study was designed to characterize how the impact on the immune system differs between the two radiation modalities.

The library was made by the immunoSEQ multiplex PCR assay. Deep sequencing of rearranged TCR beta loci, alongside multiparametric flow cytometry, was used to profile T cell repertoires. The table was pulled from immuneACCESS by TCRdb, which kept in-frame rearrangements only. Such tables lose some clones; where checked, under half of the loss comes from unresolved V genes, and the rest has no known cause. The sample table shows 75,000 to 90,000 clones, and 83% are seen once. 1.3% to 1.5% of the sample rests with the top ten. The investigation overall reported the following: Across the cohort, among patients who died, a greater drop in TCR diversity after the nadir was inversely correlated with overall survival time. Once the lymphocyte count had reached its nadir, the repertoires of photon-treated patients showed oligoclonal expansion, particularly of CD8+ Temra cells, and this expansion drove the decline in diversity. Relative stability during treatment was observed in proton-treated patients, whereas loss of naive T cells and TCR diversity and gain of effector/memory populations were observed in photon-treated patients. The survival association was examined only in patients who died, and the authors described better survival with proton therapy as a possibility, not as a demonstrated result.

Note on this clone: Its antigen specificity is not known. Base quality data are lacking; no much larger clone is found one base away.

V gives up 6 bases and J gives up 0 bases, and the segment between their germline ends measures 16 bases. The CDR3 measures 16 amino acids from cysteine to phenylalanine. Of the read, only the CDR3 DNA is kept; its 48 bases are in frame from base 1. The germline V gene yields ENHRY for CDR1 and SYGVKD for CDR2. The sequence is built from TRBV10-3 and TRBJ2-3; the best D guess is TRBD2, with 7 bases matching. Sequencing used peripheral blood, obtained from a patient treated with proton-based radiotherapy. The receptor's source is a man aged 55-75 years with pancreatic cancer. The CDR3 region has the sequence CAIRGGRDTSTDTQYF. The DNA reads TGTGCCATCAGGGGGGGGCGGGATACTAGCACAGATACGCAGTATTTT.